A selection of T cell receptor beta chains follows, all from one sample in a study of shared clonotypes between healthy human individuals. Sequencing used immunoSEQ multiplex PCR; TCRdb keeps in-frame clones, though not all of them. The table lists over a million clones, about 75% of them singletons. The sample comprised memory CD4+ T cells sorted from blood. These receptors were taken from a man younger than 35 in good health. The CDR3 runs from the conserved cysteine through the conserved F or W. Fields, in order: V gene, J gene, CDR3 length, clone size, D gene, CDR3 DNA, CDR3 protein. D genes are given only for firm matches. Some rows have no size entry. The others give once, few or many, or a class for an expanded clone.

TRBV6-1,TRBJ1-6,14,.,.,TGTGCCAGCAGTGAAGCTTATACGGGGAGAACCCTCCACTTT,CASSEAYTGRTLHF
TRBV9,TRBJ1-1,16,.,.,TGTGCCAGCAGACCGTTGGGGGGCCTTCCTAACACTGAAGCTTTCTTT,CASRPLGGLPNTEAFF
TRBV9,TRBJ1-6,15,.,.,TGTGCCAGCAGCGTAGAAGGGGGGGCAAATTCACCCCTCCACTTT,CASSVEGGANSPLHF
TRBV4-2,TRBJ2-5,16,few,.,TGTGCCAGCAGCCAAGATCTTGGCAGGGGCCAAGAGACCCAGTACTTC,CASSQDLGRGQETQYF
TRBV18,TRBJ2-7,15,.,.,TGTGCCAGCTCACCCACGCCCTCAGCTGCCGTCGAGCAGTACTTC,CASSPTPSAAVEQYF
TRBV6-1,TRBJ2-7,15,.,.,TGTGCCAGCAGTACTCAATCGGGTTGGCCCTACGAGCAGTACTTC,CASSTQSGWPYEQYF
TRBV5-1,TRBJ1-2,15,.,.,TGCGCCAGCAGCTTGGTGGGTGATGGAGGGAATGGCTACACCTTC,CASSLVGDGGNGYTF
TRBV5-1,TRBJ2-2,13,once,.,TGCGCCAGCAAGAACGGAGGCACCGGGGAGCTGTTTTTT,CASKNGGTGELFF
TRBV7-3,TRBJ1-2,14,few,.,TGTGCCAGCAGCCCCTCGGTAGGTGGCTATGGCTACACCTTC,CASSPSVGGYGYTF
TRBV5-1,TRBJ2-2,13,.,TRBD1,TGCGCCAGCGGTGACAGGGCGCACGGGGAGCTGTTTTTT,CASGDRAHGELFF
TRBV10-3,TRBJ2-7,13,.,TRBD1,TGTGCCATCAGCGGACAGGACCCCTACGAGCAGTACTTC,CAISGQDPYEQYF
TRBV10-3,TRBJ2-1,12,few,TRBD2,TGTGCCACTAGCGGGGGGATAGATGAGCAGTTCTTC,CATSGGIDEQFF
TRBV9,TRBJ2-1,13,.,.,TGTGCCAGCAGCGTAGATCCCGACAATGAGCAGTTCTTC,CASSVDPDNEQFF
TRBV11-2,TRBJ2-3,13,.,.,TGTGCCAGCAGCTTATCCGGCACAGATACGCAGTATTTT,CASSLSGTDTQYF
TRBV2,TRBJ1-2,14,once,TRBD1,TGTGCCAGCAGCCGGATCGACAGGGGTGATGGCTACACCTTC,CASSRIDRGDGYTF
TRBV2,TRBJ1-2,15,.,TRBD1,TGTGCCAGCAACCTACAGGACAGGCTAACAAATGGCTACACCTTC,CASNLQDRLTNGYTF
TRBV6-1,TRBJ1-2,12,once,TRBD1,TGTGCCAGCAGTGAACAGGGGGGAGGCTACACCTTC,CASSEQGGGYTF
TRBV5-1,TRBJ2-5,16,.,TRBD1,TGCGCCAGCAGCCCTCAGGTACAGGGGGCGCAGGAGACCCAGTACTTC,CASSPQVQGAQETQYF
TRBV5-1,TRBJ1-2,15,few,TRBD1,TGCGCCAGCAGCAAGACAGGGGAGGTTTCGAGGGGCTACACCTTC,CASSKTGEVSRGYTF
TRBV28,TRBJ1-4,10,once,.,TGTGCCAGCGGTTATGAAAAACTGTTTTTT,CASGYEKLFF
TRBV5-5,TRBJ2-7,12,.,.,TGTGCCAGCAGCTCGAGCTCCTACGAGCAGTACTTC,CASSSSSYEQYF
TRBV9,TRBJ1-1,16,.,.,TGTGCCAGCAGCGTAAAGACCCAGGGTATGAACACTGAAGCTTTCTTT,CASSVKTQGMNTEAFF
TRBV7-2,TRBJ2-7,17,.,TRBD2,TGTGCCAGCAGCGTCAGCGGGAGTATTTATGGGGCCTACGAGCAGTACTTC,CASSVSGSIYGAYEQYF
TRBV13,TRBJ2-3,16,many,TRBD2,TGTGCCAGCAGCCTAACGGGACTAGCGGGAGATGATACGCAGTATTTT,CASSLTGLAGDDTQYF